This TCR beta chain is drawn from a study of blood T cell repertoires in COVID-19. Overall study: Recovered participants had two consecutive negative NP/OP PCR tests, healthcare professional clearance, or symptom resolution. The origin of the acute and convalescent COVID-19 samples was the United States, Italy and Spain.

Enrolled through a virtual design, the participants were between about 18 and 100 years of age and came from some 25 US areas. CDR1 is MDHEN, CDR2 SYDVKM, per germline. This CDR3 has 13 amino acids. Deletions cut 8 bases from V and 4 bases from J, with 12 bases between. This clone was detected only once. TCRdb keeps only in-frame clones here, not all; method: immunoSEQ multiplex PCR. The sample has about 280,000 clones, 85% to 90% seen once. This clonotype was sampled from a woman aged 55-69 years in a cohort exposed to, infected with or recovered from COVID-19 (not recorded which). The material sequenced was PBMCs or T cells enriched from blood (not recorded which). This chain links TRBV28 with TRBJ1-5, with D possibly being TRBD1 (5 bases). The CDR3 sequence is CASGTGGNQPQHF. CDR3 coding DNA: TGTGCCAGCGGAACCGGGGGAAATCAGCCCCAGCATTTT.